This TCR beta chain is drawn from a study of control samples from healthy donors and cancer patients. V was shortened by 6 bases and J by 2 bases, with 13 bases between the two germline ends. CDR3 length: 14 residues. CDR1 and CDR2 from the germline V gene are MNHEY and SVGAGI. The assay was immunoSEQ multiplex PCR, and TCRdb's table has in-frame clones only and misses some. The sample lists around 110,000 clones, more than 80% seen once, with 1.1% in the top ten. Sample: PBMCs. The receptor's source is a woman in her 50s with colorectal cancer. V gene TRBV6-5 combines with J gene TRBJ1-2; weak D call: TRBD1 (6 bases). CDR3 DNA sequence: TGTGCCAGCAGCACCGTAGGGGGAAACTATGGCTACACCTTC. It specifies CASSTVGGNYGYTF.